The 15 T cell receptor beta chains below come from one sample, sequenced in a study of cytotoxic CD8 clonotypes in ibrutinib-treated CLL (dated by TCRdb to 2020 to 2022). The method was the immunoSEQ multiplex PCR assay. This immuneACCESS table, as held by TCRdb, lists in-frame sequences with V and J called but not all clones. Of the missing ones, under half trace to an unresolved V gene in checked studies; the others have no known cause. The sample data list about 22,000 clones, and approximately 72% of these were observed just once. The ten biggest clones cover around 8.5% of the sample. Sequencing was performed on PBMCs, taken before ibrutinib treatment. These receptor sequences come from a human donor with chronic lymphocytic leukemia.

This chain uses TRBV4-1 with TRBJ2-7; the D is unclear. CDR3 length: 14 residues. Trimming removed 4 bases from V and 3 bases from J, with 13 bases in between. Germline CDR1 and CDR2: MGHRA and YSYEKL. The CDR3 DNA reads TGCGCCAGCAGCCCCGATTTGCCGATCTACGAGCAGTACTTC. Residues: CASSPDLPIYEQYF.

This rearrangement joins TRBV30 to TRBJ1-2; D ambiguous. CDR1 is GTSNPN, CDR2 SVGIG, per germline (reference sequence). Trimming shortened V by 3 bases and J by 8 bases, and 16 bases separated the two germline ends. The CDR3 has 13 residues. The chain's CDR3 is CAWRPGGVGGYTF. CDR3 coding DNA: TGTGCCTGGAGACCGGGTGGAGTCGGGGGCTACACCTTC.

This CDR3 reads CASSLGARETQYF. In DNA, the CDR3 is TGTGCCAGCAGCTTGGGCGCCCGAGAGACCCAGTACTTC. V is TRBV7-3 and J is TRBJ2-5; D is ambiguous. The germline V and J ends were trimmed by 3 bases and 4 bases, with 9 bases remaining between them. The CDR3 contains 13 residues. The germline CDR1 and CDR2 sequences are SGHTA and FQGTGA.

This chain connects TRBV19 to TRBJ2-2; maybe TRBD2 (6 bases). This CDR3 has 15 residues. V shed 6 bases and J shed 4 bases, with 15 bases lying between them. Germline V gives CDR1 LNHDA, CDR2 SQIVND (reference sequence). This CDR3 is CASSVAVGGTGELFF. As DNA, the CDR3 is TGTGCCAGTAGCGTGGCGGTCGGGGGCACCGGGGAGCTGTTTTTT.

The rearrangement uses TRBV11-3 and TRBJ1-1, with TRBD1 identical over 7 bases. V was pared by 0 bases and J by 6 bases, with 4 bases of the junction left unmatched. Germline V gene lookup returns CDR1 SGHNT and CDR2 YENEEA. The CDR3 spans 14 residues. The CDR3: CASSLDRGYAEAFF. CDR3 DNA sequence: TGTGCCAGCAGCTTAGACAGGGGGTACGCTGAAGCTTTCTTT.

This clone was seen a single time. CDR3 DNA: TGTGCCAGCAGCTTAGCGGGAAAAGCGGAAGAAAAACTGTTTTTT. Translated: CASSLAGKAEEKLFF. The genes are TRBV7-2 and TRBJ1-4; D remains unclear. The V gene lost 0 bases and the J gene lost 8 bases, with 13 bases spanning the gap. This CDR3 is built from 15 residues. Germline CDR1 and CDR2: SGHTA and FQGNSA.

The chain links TRBV5-8 to TRBJ1-5; D uncertain. Per germline, CDR1 SGHTS and CDR2 YDEGEE. This CDR3 comprises 12 residues. Trimming removed 3 bases from V and 4 bases from J, with 5 bases in between. The CDR3 bases are TGTGCCAGCAGCTCAGCAAATCAGCCCCAGCATTTT. It codes for CASSSANQPQHF.

This clone showed up just a few times. V usage is TRBV6-1 and J usage is TRBJ2-7, with D possibly matching TRBD2 (5 bases). The germline CDR1 and CDR2 sequences are MNHNS and SASEGT. The V end lost 1 base, the J end lost 6 bases, and 13 bases lay between the germline ends. This CDR3 spans 14 amino acids. This CDR3 is CASSEEVGVSEQYF. As DNA, the CDR3 is TGTGCCAGCAGTGAAGAGGTGGGAGTGAGCGAGCAGTACTTC.

This clone was detected a few times. The rearrangement links TRBV6-4 to TRBJ2-2; 8 nucleotides line up with TRBD1. CDR3 length equals 17 residues. Germline V gene sequence: CDR1 MRHNA, CDR2 SNTAGT. V trimming: 6 bases; J trimming: 0 bases; junction bases outside the gene matches: 9. The CDR3 here is CASRELTGGTNTGELFF. The CDR3 DNA sequence: TGTGCCAGCAGAGAACTTACAGGGGGAACGAACACCGGGGAGCTGTTTTTT.

The rearrangement links TRBV18 to TRBJ2-7; 7 positions agree with TRBD1. Germline lookup yields CDR1 KGHSH and CDR2 LQKENI. The CDR3 spans 13 residues. V lost 3 bases to trimming and J lost 6 bases; unmatched junction nucleotides: 5. The CDR3 region has the DNA TGTGCCAGCTCACCGGTAGGGGGCGCCGAGCAGTACTTC. Protein sequence: CASSPVGGAEQYF. Using reference TRBV18 and TRBJ2-7 for the parts outside the CDR3, the full variable domain is NAGVMQNPRHLVRRRGQEARLRCSPMKGHSHVYWYRQLPEEGLKFMVYLQKENIIDESGMPKERFSAEFPKEGPSILRIQQVVRGDSAAYFCASSPVGGAEQYFGPGTRLTVT.

This clone has a handful of counts. The chain employs TRBV5-4 and TRBJ2-1, with D tentatively TRBD2 (7 bases). Germline V gene lookup returns CDR1 SGHNT and CDR2 YYREEE (reference sequence). This CDR3 contains 16 residues. Trimming stripped 5 bases from V and 4 bases from J, with 19 bases between. The CDR3 here is CASRDQAGASYNEQFF. The CDR3 DNA reads as TGTGCCAGCAGGGACCAGGCGGGGGCGAGTTACAATGAGCAGTTCTTC.

The chain combines TRBV6-5 with TRBJ2-2, with D unresolved. Looked up from germline, CDR1 is MNHEY and CDR2 is SVGAGI. V gave up 1 base and J gave up 3 bases, with 9 bases separating them. CDR3 size: 15 residues. This CDR3 reads CASSYFYDDTGELFF. CDR3 in DNA: TGTGCCAGCAGTTACTTTTACGATGACACCGGGGAGCTGTTTTTT.

V gene TRBV9 combines with J gene TRBJ2-2; TRBD1 is a possible D gene (6 bases). The CDR3 length is 16 residues. CDR1 is SGDLS and CDR2 is YYNGEE in the germline V gene. The V end was cut by 3 bases, the J end by 5 bases, with 17 bases between. CDR3 region: CASSESAVTGTGELFF. The CDR3 bases are TGTGCCAGCAGCGAGTCCGCCGTTACAGGGACCGGGGAGCTGTTTTTT.

The chain carries TRBV18 and TRBJ2-7; TRBD2 agrees at 13 bases. Trimming removed 1 base from V and 3 bases from J; junction bases left unmatched: 3. CDR1 KGHSH and CDR2 LQKENI come from the germline V gene. This CDR3 has 16 residues. CDR3 region: CASSPRTSGSVYEQYF. The CDR3 nucleotides are TGTGCCAGCTCACCACGGACTAGCGGGAGTGTCTACGAGCAGTACTTC.

This chain links TRBV19 with TRBJ2-2, with 8 bases aligning to TRBD2. CDR1 is LNHDA and CDR2 is SQIVND in the germline V gene (reference sequence). V lost 8 bases, J lost 1 base, and 3 bases stayed unmatched. The CDR3 contains 14 residues. The CDR3 region is CASSLAGNTGELFF. As DNA, the CDR3 is TGTGCCAGTTCTCTAGCGGGGAACACCGGGGAGCTGTTTTTT.